These 17 T cell receptor beta chains were all obtained from the same sample, sequenced in a study of graft-versus-host responses after intestinal transplantation. Clones were read by immunoSEQ multiplex PCR, and TCRdb kept only the in-frame ones, dropping some. The sample records just over 20,000 clones, approximately 92% being singletons. Source: PBMCs, taken approximately 260 days after intestinal transplant. Source of these receptors: a human patient who received an intestinal transplant, so some T cells may come from the graft donor.

The rearrangement joins TRBV15 to TRBJ1-1; TRBD1 aligns across 8 bases. This CDR3 has 14 residues. V lost 3 bases and J lost 3; bases outside the gene matches: 3. The germline CDR1 and CDR2 sequences are LNHNV and YYDKDF (reference sequence). The CDR3 loop reads CATSRDRVDTEAFF. The CDR3 DNA reads TGTGCCACCAGCAGGGACAGGGTGGACACTGAAGCTTTCTTT.

The chain couples TRBV11-2 to TRBJ2-5; TRBD2 matches at 8 bases. The length of the CDR3 is 15 residues. Unmatched junction bases numbered 4, after V lost 0 bases and J lost 4 bases. The germline gives CDR1 SGHAT, CDR2 FQNNGV. The CDR3 bases are TGTGCCAGCAGCTTAGAAGGGACTAGGTTAGAGACCCAGTACTTC. As protein: CASSLEGTRLETQYF.

V usage is TRBV19 and J usage is TRBJ2-7; D is uncertain. The CDR3 length is 12 residues. The germline gives CDR1 LNHDA, CDR2 SQIVND (reference sequence). V was cut by 2 bases and J by 7 bases, with 9 bases left in between. DNA of the CDR3: TGTGCCAGTAGTATAACAGAACGGGAGCAGTACTTC. Translated, it gives CASSITEREQYF.

V usage is TRBV18 and J usage is TRBJ1-2; possible D gene TRBD1, 5 bases. V shed 5 bases and J shed 4 bases, with 8 bases lying between them. The germline gives CDR1 KGHSH, CDR2 LQKENI. There are 12 residues in the CDR3. CDR3 in DNA: TGTGCCAGCTCAGGGGACTCCTATGGCTACACCTTC. Protein sequence: CASSGDSYGYTF.

The genes are TRBV7-2 and TRBJ2-3; D possibly corresponds to TRBD2 (5 bases). V shed 3 bases and J shed 5 bases, with 15 bases lying between them. This CDR3 has 15 amino acids. The germline V gene encodes CDR1 SGHTA and CDR2 FQGNSA. This CDR3 reads CASSFGRTSIDTQYF. The CDR3 DNA sequence: TGTGCCAGCAGCTTTGGGCGGACTTCCATAGATACGCAGTATTTT.

This chain connects TRBV19 to TRBJ2-2; a weak D match, TRBD2 (6 bases). The length of the CDR3 is 16 residues. V was clipped by 2 bases and J by 3 bases, with 13 bases between them. Germline CDR1 and CDR2: LNHDA and SQIVND (reference sequence). CDR3 bases: TGTGCCAGTAGTATAATCGGGAGTACTTACACCGGGGAGCTGTTTTTT. As protein: CASSIIGSTYTGELFF.

This clone was recorded a few times. The gene calls are TRBV19 and TRBJ1-5, with a weak D call TRBD1 (5 bases). The CDR3 contains 17 residues. Germline assignment: CDR1 LNHDA and CDR2 SQIVND (reference sequence). Trimming left V 9 bases short and J 2 bases short, with 23 bases between. The CDR3 region has the DNA TGTGCCAGCAGCGGGGGTAGGACGACTCTCCGCAATCAGCCCCAGCATTTT. Protein product: CASSGGRTTLRNQPQHF.

This rearrangement joins TRBV6-6 to TRBJ2-5, with D maybe TRBD1 (6 bases). The better agreement between TRBJ2-7 and the DNA end casts doubt on the J call. Germline V gene sequence: CDR1 MNHNY, CDR2 SVGAGI (reference sequence). This CDR3 is built from 15 residues. This CDR3 reads CASRPNRASFYEQYF. The CDR3 DNA reads TGTGCCAGCAGACCTAACAGGGCCTCCTTCTACGAGCAGTACTTC.

This clone has just one count. The rearrangement joins TRBV6-1 to TRBJ1-3, with D unclear. Germline CDR1 reads MNHNS; CDR2 reads SASEGT. The V end was cut by 6 bases, the J end by 0 bases, with 6 bases between. The length of the CDR3 is 13 residues. The CDR3 nucleotides read TGTGCCAGCAGGGATCTCTCTGGAAACACCATATATTTT. This gives the protein CASRDLSGNTIYF.

V gene TRBV19 combines with J gene TRBJ2-1; 14 nucleotides align to TRBD2. The CDR3 contains 16 residues. Trimming removed 5 bases from V and 7 bases from J; junction bases left unmatched: 7. Looked up from germline, CDR1 is LNHDA and CDR2 is SQIVND (reference sequence). This CDR3 is CASSPGLAGAGNEQFF. CDR3 bases: TGTGCCAGTAGTCCGGGACTAGCGGGAGCGGGGAATGAGCAGTTCTTC.

CDR3 bases: TGTGCCAGCAGCTTAAAGGTAGTGAGGGCCAATGAGCAGTTCTTC. The encoded protein is CASSLKVVRANEQFF. The J gene is TRBJ2-1, the V gene TRBV7-3; D is perhaps TRBD2 (5 bases). V lost 1 base and J lost 6, with 13 bases in between. The CDR3 has 15 amino acids. Germline loops: CDR1 SGHTA, CDR2 FQGTGA. The whole variable domain, filled in from reference TRBV7-3 and TRBJ2-1, reads GAGVSQTPSNKVTEKGKYVELRCDPISGHTALYWYRQSLGQGPEFLIYFQGTGAADDSGLPNDRFFAVRPEGSVSTLKIQRTERGDSAVYLCASSLKVVRANEQFFGPGTRLTVL.

The V and J genes are TRBV5-5 and TRBJ2-7; TRBD2 might be the D (5 bases). Between the trimmed V and J ends, which lost 3 bases and 1 base, there was a span of 11 bases. This CDR3 spans 14 amino acids. Germline V gene data show CDR1 as SGHKS and CDR2 as YYEKEE (reference sequence). The CDR3 spells CASSSDGGSYEQYF. Here the CDR3 DNA reads TGTGCCAGCAGCTCGGACGGAGGATCCTACGAGCAGTACTTC.

The genes are TRBV19 and TRBJ1-5; the match to TRBD1 covers 9 bases. V trimming: 3 bases; J trimming: 4 bases; junction bases outside the gene matches: 4. Germline lookup yields CDR1 LNHDA and CDR2 SQIVND (reference sequence). This CDR3 comprises 15 residues. The DNA for the CDR3 is TGTGCCAGTAGTATTAACAGGGGGCCTAATCAGCCCCAGCATTTT. Its translation: CASSINRGPNQPQHF.

The rearrangement links TRBV18 to TRBJ2-5; the D gene is possibly TRBD1 (6 bases). V gave up 6 bases and J gave up 4 bases, with 9 bases separating them. Germline assignment: CDR1 KGHSH and CDR2 LQKENI. This CDR3 contains 12 residues. DNA of the CDR3: TGTGCCAGCTCTGAGGGGGTAGAGACCCAGTACTTC. This gives the protein CASSEGVETQYF.

This sequence joins TRBV10-2 and TRBJ2-3, with TRBD2 matching over 16 bases. The germline CDR1 and CDR2 sequences are WSHSY and SAAADI. V lost 6 bases and J lost 5; bases outside the gene matches: 2. The CDR3 runs 15 residues. CDR3 sequence reads: CASRGLAGGIDTQYF. The CDR3 coding sequence is TGCGCCAGCAGGGGACTAGCGGGAGGGATAGATACGCAGTATTTT.

This chain uses TRBV4-1 with TRBJ1-4; D is perhaps TRBD1 (5 bases). The CDR3 runs to 15 residues. The germline V gene has CDR1 MGHRA and CDR2 YSYEKL. Trimming removed 1 base from V and 4 bases from J, with 10 bases in between. CDR3 sequence: CASSQVTGHNEKLFF. Written as DNA, the CDR3 is TGCGCCAGCAGCCAAGTTACAGGACATAATGAAAAACTGTTTTTT.

This chain links TRBV2 with TRBJ2-1, with 15 bases identical to TRBD2. V dropped 5 bases and J dropped 2; count of bases not matched to a gene: 13. The CDR3 length is 20 residues. Germline V gene data show CDR1 as SNHLY and CDR2 as FYNNEI. CDR3 sequence (DNA): TGTGCCAGCAGTACCGGCGGTGGGACTAGCGGGAGGAGGGCCTACAATGAGCAGTTCTTC. The encoded protein is CASSTGGGTSGRRAYNEQFF.